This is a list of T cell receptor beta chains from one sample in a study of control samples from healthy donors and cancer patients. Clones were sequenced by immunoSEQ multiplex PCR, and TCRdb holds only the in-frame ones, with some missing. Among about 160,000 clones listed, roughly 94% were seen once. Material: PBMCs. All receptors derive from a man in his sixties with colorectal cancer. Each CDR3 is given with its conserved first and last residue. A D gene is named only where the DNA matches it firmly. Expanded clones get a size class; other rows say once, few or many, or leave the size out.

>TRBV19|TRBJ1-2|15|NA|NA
CASSIDPGANYGYTF
TGTGCCAGTAGTATAGATCCAGGGGCTAACTATGGCTACACCTTC
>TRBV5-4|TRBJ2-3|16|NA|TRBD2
CASSLYSGGLTDTQYF
TGTGCCAGCAGCTTGTATAGCGGGGGCCTCACAGATACGCAGTATTTT
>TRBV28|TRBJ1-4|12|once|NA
CAGSLFGEKLFF
TGTGCCGGCAGTCTGTTCGGGGAAAAACTGTTTTTT
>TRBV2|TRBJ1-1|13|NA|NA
CASSVPGDTEAFF
TGTGCCAGCAGCGTCCCAGGGGACACTGAAGCTTTCTTT
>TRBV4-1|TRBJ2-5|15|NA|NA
CASSQGWGAGETQYF
TGCGCCAGCAGCCAAGGCTGGGGGGCGGGGGAGACCCAGTACTTC
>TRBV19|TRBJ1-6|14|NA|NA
CASSIPGRNSPLHF
TGTGCCAGTAGTATACCGGGGCGGAATTCACCCCTCCACTTT
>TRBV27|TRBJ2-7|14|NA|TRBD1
CASSWTGADYEQYF
TGTGCCAGCAGTTGGACAGGGGCCGACTACGAGCAGTACTTC
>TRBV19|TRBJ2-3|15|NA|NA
CASSLQGNDGDTQYF
TGTGCCAGTAGCCTCCAGGGTAATGATGGAGATACGCAGTATTTT
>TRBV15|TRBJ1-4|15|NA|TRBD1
CATSPRTGANEKLFF
TGTGCCACCAGCCCCCGGACAGGGGCTAATGAAAAACTGTTTTTT
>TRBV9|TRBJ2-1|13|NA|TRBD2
CASSVTSGNEQFF
TGTGCCAGCAGCGTGACTAGCGGAAATGAGCAGTTCTTC
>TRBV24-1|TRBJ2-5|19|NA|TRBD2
CATSEALAGAWGYQETQYF
TGTGCCACCAGTGAGGCACTAGCGGGGGCCTGGGGGTACCAAGAGACCCAGTACTTC
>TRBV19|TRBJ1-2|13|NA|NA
CASKWADNYGYTF
TGTGCCAGCAAATGGGCAGACAACTATGGCTACACCTTC
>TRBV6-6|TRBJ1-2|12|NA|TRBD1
CASSGQGNGYTF
TGTGCCAGCAGTGGACAGGGGAACGGCTACACCTTC
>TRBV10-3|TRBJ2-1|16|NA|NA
CAISETPTGVLNEQFF
TGTGCCATCAGTGAGACCCCCACGGGAGTACTAAATGAGCAGTTCTTC
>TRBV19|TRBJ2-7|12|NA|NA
CASSSLGDEQYF
TGTGCCAGTAGTAGCCTGGGGGACGAGCAGTACTTC
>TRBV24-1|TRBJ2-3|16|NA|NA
CATSAVRGEDTDTQYF
TGTGCCACCAGTGCCGTGAGGGGGGAGGACACAGATACGCAGTATTTT
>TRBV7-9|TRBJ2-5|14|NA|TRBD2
CASSLAGGTIDQYF
TGTGCCAGCAGCTTAGCGGGGGGGACTATTGACCAGTACTTC